This TCR beta chain was sequenced in a study of shared clonotypes between healthy human individuals. Whole-study context: The people who gave samples were two women and a few men aged 18 to 49. Used for every donor were three CD4 naive, three CD4 memory, two CD8 naive and one CD8 memory plate. Regarding the study as a whole: Researchers found naive subsets generally carried larger estimated richness than memory subsets. It was the non-shared clonotypes that had lower generation probabilities than clonotypes shared by all four donors.

Germline CDR1 MNHNS, CDR2 SASEGT. There are 15 residues in the CDR3. The germline V and J ends were trimmed by 8 bases and 1 base, with 17 bases remaining between them. Sequencing was performed with immunoSEQ multiplex PCR; in TCRdb, only in-frame clones are kept and a portion is missing. The data show more than 400,000 clones, with roughly 95% seen just once and 0.05% to 0.08% held by the top ten. With regard to this clone: The antigen is unknown.

The receptor was isolated from a woman in her twenties or thirties in good health. The genes are TRBV6-1 and TRBJ1-1, with D uncertain. Source material: naive CD4+ T cells sorted from blood. Subset in this sample: CD45RA+ positively selected. The CDR3 region is CASPGGSTENTEAFF. The DNA of the CDR3 is TGTGCCAGCCCCGGCGGCTCCACGGAGAACACTGAAGCTTTCTTT.